This passage covers 23 T cell receptor beta chains from one sample sequenced in a study of T cell responses to AZD1222 COVID-19 vaccine. Produced via immunoSEQ multiplex PCR; TCRdb's table is partial and in-frame only. The repertoire holds roughly 99,000 clones, with 87% as singletons. The material sequenced was peripheral blood, taken 28 days after the second AZD1222 dose. All receptors derive from an adult who received the AZD1222 COVID-19 vaccine.

J is TRBJ1-1 and V is TRBV6-5, with no clear D. CDR1 is MNHEY, CDR2 SVGAGI, per germline. The CDR3 totals 13 residues. Trimming left V 7 bases short and J 0 bases short, with 9 bases between. CDR3 nucleotide sequence: TGTGCCAGCATCTTGCACATGAACACTGAAGCTTTCTTT. It codes for CASILHMNTEAFF.

The J gene is TRBJ2-7, the V gene TRBV30; D unresolved. From germline, CDR1 is GTSNPN and CDR2 SVGIG (reference sequence). V was cut by 0 bases and J by 0 bases, with 12 bases left in between. The CDR3 runs to 15 residues. The CDR3 nucleotides read TGTGCCTGGAGTGTAGGCACTCACCCCTCCTACGAGCAGTACTTC. Translating it yields CAWSVGTHPSYEQYF.

CDR3 loop: CASSYTGQGPGRANVLTF. DNA of the CDR3: TGTGCCAGTAGTTATACGGGACAGGGCCCGGGGAGGGCCAACGTCCTGACTTTC. This rearrangement joins TRBV19 to TRBJ2-6; 9 positions match TRBD1. This CDR3 has 18 residues. V dropped 5 bases and J dropped 5; count of bases not matched to a gene: 13. Germline V lookup: CDR1 LNHDA, CDR2 SQIVND (reference sequence).

The chain combines TRBV3-1 (or the pseudogene TRBV3-2) with TRBJ1-5; D possibly corresponds to TRBD1 (5 bases). CDR1 is LGHDT and CDR2 is YNNKEL in the germline V gene (reference sequence). Trimming stripped 4 bases from V and 5 bases from J, with 18 bases between. The CDR3 contains 16 residues. The CDR3 region is CASSLGWGGGDQPQHF. Written as DNA, the CDR3 is TGTGCCAGCAGCCTAGGATGGGGGGGAGGCGATCAGCCCCAGCATTTT.

V gene TRBV24-1 combines with J gene TRBJ1-2; D perhaps matches TRBD1 (6 bases). The CDR3 runs 14 residues. Germline CDR1 KGHDR, CDR2 SFDVKD. The V end lost 1 base, the J end lost 2 bases, and 7 bases lay between the germline ends. As DNA, the CDR3 is TGTGCCACCAGTGATTTAGACAGGAACTATGGCTACACCTTC. It yields the protein CATSDLDRNYGYTF.

This sequence joins TRBV5-6 and TRBJ2-2, with D perhaps TRBD1 (5 bases). Germline V lookup: CDR1 SGHDT, CDR2 YYEEEE. V shed 2 bases and J shed 1 base, with 9 bases lying between them. The CDR3 covers 15 residues. CDR3 in DNA: TGTGCCAGCAGCTTTTTACAGGAGAACACCGGGGAGCTGTTTTTT. It yields the protein CASSFLQENTGELFF.

The chain employs TRBV7-2 and TRBJ2-5; D not resolved. Germline V gene sequence: CDR1 SGHTA, CDR2 FQGNSA. Between the trimmed V and J ends, which lost 5 bases and 0 bases, there was a span of 19 bases. The CDR3 is made up of 17 amino acids. The CDR3 DNA follows: TGTGCCAGCAGCCCAGTAGGGCAAGCCGCAGACCAAGAGACCCAGTACTTC. It codes for CASSPVGQAADQETQYF.

V usage is TRBV19 and J usage is TRBJ1-2; D perhaps matches TRBD1 (5 bases). The CDR3 is 17 amino acids. With 0 bases removed from V and 8 bases from J, the gap between germline ends came to 22 bases. Germline assignment: CDR1 LNHDA and CDR2 SQIVND (reference sequence). CDR3 region: CASSIDLGLTGSGGYTF. CDR3 DNA sequence: TGTGCCAGTAGTATAGATCTGGGGCTTACAGGATCCGGCGGCTACACCTTC.

In DNA, the CDR3 is TGTGCCAGCAGCTTAGTAGGACCATACAATCAGCCCCAGCATTTT. This gives the protein CASSLVGPYNQPQHF. The V call is TRBV7-9, the J call TRBJ1-5; D call uncertain. The CDR3 consists of 15 residues. V lost 1 base and J lost 3, with 10 bases in between. Germline loops: CDR1 SEHNR, CDR2 FQNEAQ (reference sequence).

This sequence joins TRBV3-1 (or the pseudogene TRBV3-2) and TRBJ2-1; 12 nucleotides match TRBD2. Germline values: CDR1 LGHDT, CDR2 YNNKEL (reference sequence). The CDR3 sequence is 16 residues long. The ends lost 2 bases at V and 5 bases at J; junction bases unmatched: 4. CDR3 region: CASSQRTSGAHNEQFF. The CDR3, as DNA: TGTGCCAGCAGCCAACGGACTAGCGGGGCGCACAATGAGCAGTTCTTC.

This chain connects TRBV19 to TRBJ1-2; TRBD1 matches 7 bases. This CDR3 has 14 amino acids. From germline, CDR1 is LNHDA and CDR2 SQIVND (reference sequence). V shed 7 bases and J 3 bases; nucleotides not matched to a gene: 8. As DNA, the CDR3 is TGTGCCAGTAATACAGGGGTTTCCCACTATGGCTACACCTTC. This sequence encodes CASNTGVSHYGYTF.

This rearrangement joins TRBV30 to TRBJ1-1; D is unresolved. The CDR3 spans 12 residues. Germline V gene sequence: CDR1 GTSNPN, CDR2 SVGIG (reference sequence). V lost 0 bases to trimming and J lost 4 bases, with 6 bases between them. The CDR3 region is CAWSVGITEAFF. The CDR3 DNA sequence: TGTGCCTGGAGTGTAGGGATCACTGAAGCTTTCTTT.

The V and J genes are TRBV4-3 and TRBJ2-6, with 12 bases fitting TRBD2. CDR1 and CDR2 (germline): LGHNA, YSLEER. V trimming: 8 bases; J trimming: 0 bases; junction bases outside the gene matches: 8. The CDR3 consists of 18 residues. The CDR3 nucleotides are TGCGCCAGCGGAAAGCGGACTAGCGGGGTCTCTGGGGCCAACGTCCTGACTTTC. This sequence encodes CASGKRTSGVSGANVLTF.

This chain uses TRBV5-1 with TRBJ1-3; D is perhaps TRBD1 (5 bases). The CDR3 loop spans 16 amino acids. V dropped 5 bases and J dropped 4 bases, with 19 bases sitting between them. Germline V gives CDR1 SGHRS, CDR2 YFSETQ. CDR3 sequence reads: CASRARDAGSGNTIYF. Here the CDR3 DNA reads TGCGCCAGCAGGGCGCGGGACGCGGGTTCAGGAAACACCATATATTTT.

The chain uses TRBV7-2 and TRBJ1-1; D is uncertain. This CDR3 region has 17 residues. V was pared by 4 bases and J by 2 bases, with 20 bases between. The germline CDR1 and CDR2 sequences are SGHTA and FQGNSA. CDR3 loop: CASSSNEGPIPNTEAFF. CDR3 sequence (DNA): TGTGCCAGCAGCTCGAACGAGGGCCCCATACCCAACACTGAAGCTTTCTTT. The complete variable domain, with remaining parts taken from reference TRBV7-2 and TRBJ1-1, reads GAGVSQSPSNKVTEKGKDVELRCDPISGHTALYWYRQSLGQGLEFLIYFQGNSAPDKSGLPSDRFSAERTGGSVSTLTIQRTQQEDSAVYLCASSSNEGPIPNTEAFFGQGTRLTVV.

This sequence joins TRBV3-1 (or the pseudogene TRBV3-2) and TRBJ1-1; D is uncertain. This CDR3 contains 16 residues. Germline V lookup: CDR1 LGHDT, CDR2 YNNKEL (reference sequence). V was pared by 4 bases and J by 1 base, with 16 bases between. The CDR3 nucleotides read TGTGCCAGCAGCCTAGCGGCGGGGAAACGGAACACTGAAGCTTTCTTT. This encodes CASSLAAGKRNTEAFF.

CDR3 coding DNA: TGTGCCAGCAGTTACTTAGGCCCCGACGGCTACACCTTC. This codes for CASSYLGPDGYTF. This sequence joins TRBV6-2 or TRBV6-3 and TRBJ1-2; D unclear. From germline, CDR1 is MNHEY and CDR2 SVGEGT. The CDR3 runs to 13 residues. Trimming removed 1 base at V and 8 bases at J, with 11 bases between.

Only a few counts were recorded for this clone. The V call is TRBV7-6, the J call TRBJ1-3; D is unresolved. CDR1 is SGHVS and CDR2 is FNYEAQ in the germline V gene. The CDR3 is 15 residues long. V shed 2 bases and J shed 1 base, with 9 bases lying between them. The CDR3 is CASSLSQVSGNTIYF. As DNA, the CDR3 is TGTGCCAGCAGCTTATCCCAGGTGTCTGGAAACACCATATATTTT. The full variable domain, in which reference TRBV7-6 and TRBJ1-3 provide the parts outside the CDR3, is GAGVSQSPRYKVTKRGQDVALRCDPISGHVSLYWYRQALGQGPEFLTYFNYEAQQDKSGLPNDRFSAERPEGSISTLTIQRTEQRDSAMYRCASSLSQVSGNTIYFGEGSWLTVV.

J is TRBJ1-4 and V is TRBV4-1, with 10 bases that match TRBD1. The CDR3 contains 16 residues. The germline gives CDR1 MGHRA, CDR2 YSYEKL. V trimming: 1 base; J trimming: 6 bases; junction bases outside the gene matches: 5. The chain's CDR3 is CASSQVWTGGDEKLFF. Here the CDR3 DNA reads TGCGCCAGCAGCCAAGTCTGGACAGGGGGTGATGAAAAACTGTTTTTT.

This clone has only one observation. The chain employs TRBV19 and TRBJ1-4, with D unclear. This CDR3 is 13 amino acids long. The V end was cut by 5 bases, the J end by 8 bases, with 12 bases between. Germline V CDR1 and CDR2: LNHDA, SQIVND (reference sequence). The CDR3 nucleotides read TGTGCCAGTAGTGGACCGTCGAAGGAAAAACTGTTTTTT. Amino acid sequence: CASSGPSKEKLFF.

The rearrangement uses TRBV20-1 and TRBJ2-7, with 7 bases matching TRBD1. Germline V gene sequence: CDR1 DFQATT, CDR2 SNEGSKA (reference sequence). Trimming removed 4 bases from V and 12 bases from J; junction bases left unmatched: 9. The CDR3 has 11 amino acids. CDR3 in DNA: TGCAGTGCTATAACAGGGGTCGCGGGGTACTTC. This codes for CSAITGVAGYF.

The chain recombines TRBV24-1 with TRBJ2-2, with TRBD1 identical over 9 bases. V dropped 4 bases and J dropped 0; count of bases not matched to a gene: 8. From germline, CDR1 is KGHDR and CDR2 SFDVKD. The CDR3 spans 18 residues. In DNA, the CDR3 is TGTGCCACCAGTGAAGCTGGGACAGGGCAGCCGAACACCGGGGAGCTGTTTTTT. Translating gives CATSEAGTGQPNTGELFF.

The table lists this clone with a count of one. This chain uses TRBV25-1 with TRBJ2-7; D remains unclear. V lost 3 bases and J 2 bases, leaving 8 bases between the germline ends. The germline CDR1 and CDR2 sequences are MGHDK and SYGVNS. This CDR3 region has 13 residues. The CDR3 here is CASSEALTYEQYF. The CDR3, as DNA: TGTGCCAGCAGTGAGGCACTAACCTACGAGCAGTACTTC.